This TCR beta chain was retrieved from a study of patients and donors after allogeneic stem cell transplantation. In this sample, this clonotype turned up once. Germline CDR1 LGHNA, CDR2 YSLEER. V lost 1 base, J lost 6 bases, and 11 bases lay in between. The CDR3 spans 14 residues. One entry per CDR3 protein, called by TCRdb with MiXCR from the RT-PCR reads. The sample shows roughly 230,000 distinct CDR3 sequences, 13% to 15% of them seen only once. This sequence originates from a human donor who was either an allogeneic HSCT recipient or a stem cell or donor lymphocyte infusion donor (not recorded which). It is not recorded whose cells these are; they may come from a transplant donor. The chain combines TRBV4-3 with TRBJ2-3; D remains unclear. Sequencing was carried out using blood, either unsorted or a sorted T cell fraction (not recorded which). As DNA, the CDR3 is TGCGCCAGCAGCCAAGGGGTGGGGTGGGATACGCAGTATTTT. This sequence encodes CASSQGVGWDTQYF.